One sample yielded the 14 T cell receptor beta chains listed below, sequenced in a study of OX40 agonist ivuxolimab in advanced cancers. Library preparation employed the immunoSEQ multiplex PCR assay. The table was pulled from immuneACCESS by TCRdb, which kept in-frame rearrangements only. Such tables lose some clones; where checked, under half of the loss comes from unresolved V genes, and the rest has no known cause. Across this sample there are approximately 61,000 clones, with about 80% seen only once. The ten largest clones add up to about 1.2% of the sample. This sample comprised CD4+ or CD8+ T cells sorted from blood, obtained in a trial of the OX40 agonist ivuxolimab. The receptors were sampled from an adult with an advanced solid tumor such as melanoma, head and neck, liver or kidney cancer.

The chain couples TRBV6-1 to TRBJ1-1, with 8 nucleotides matching TRBD1. CDR3 length: 15 residues. Trimming at V came to 8 bases and at J to 1 base, leaving 9 bases not matched to a gene. Germline V CDR1 and CDR2: MNHNS, SASEGT. The CDR3 coding sequence is TGTGCCAGCCTTAACCCAGGGGGCTGGAACACTGAAGCTTTCTTT. This gives the protein CASLNPGGWNTEAFF.

V usage is TRBV25-1 and J usage is TRBJ2-1; D is possibly TRBD2 (5 bases). With 5 bases removed from V and 8 bases from J, the gap between germline ends came to 19 bases. Germline V gene data show CDR1 as MGHDK and CDR2 as SYGVNS. This CDR3 has 15 amino acids. The CDR3 loop is CASSKVRTVWDEQFF. The CDR3, as DNA: TGTGCCAGCAGTAAGGTACGGACTGTGTGGGATGAGCAGTTCTTC.

V and J are TRBV6-1 and TRBJ1-1, with 10 nucleotides matching TRBD1. The V gene end was trimmed by 4 bases and the J gene end by 5 bases; junction bases not matched to a gene: 7. The CDR3 loop spans 15 amino acids. Germline V gives CDR1 MNHNS, CDR2 SASEGT. CDR3 coding DNA: TGTGCCAGCAGTGGACAGGGGGCGCTTGGGACTGAAGCTTTCTTT. Its protein product is CASSGQGALGTEAFF.

The V call is TRBV7-2, the J call TRBJ2-3; a possible D gene is TRBD1 (5 bases). The CDR3 has 13 residues. Germline V gene data show CDR1 as SGHTA and CDR2 as FQGNSA. Trimming stripped 5 bases from V and 4 bases from J, with 10 bases between. Here the CDR3 reads CASSPDRSDTQYF. For the CDR3, the DNA is TGTGCCAGCAGCCCCGACAGATCAGATACGCAGTATTTT. The variable domain in full, with the rest retrieved from reference TRBV7-2 and TRBJ2-3, is GAGVSQSPSNKVTEKGKDVELRCDPISGHTALYWYRQSLGQGLEFLIYFQGNSAPDKSGLPSDRFSAERTGGSVSTLTIQRTQQEDSAVYLCASSPDRSDTQYFGPGTRLTVL.

This clone was seen more than once but under ten times. This sequence joins TRBV4-1 and TRBJ1-1, with 7 bases aligning to TRBD1. Germline assignment: CDR1 MGHRA and CDR2 YSYEKL. Unmatched junction bases numbered 8, after V lost 0 bases and J lost 10 bases. The CDR3 loop spans 14 amino acids. In DNA form, the CDR3 reads TGCGCCAGCAGCCAAGATCGCACAGGGGCGGCAGCTTTCTTT. It yields the protein CASSQDRTGAAAFF.

V gene TRBV4-1 combines with J gene TRBJ1-2; D unclear. In germline, CDR1 is MGHRA, CDR2 YSYEKL. The CDR3 is 15 residues long. V was clipped by 3 bases and J by 7 bases, with 18 bases between them. The CDR3 region is CASSQPGRRTVGYTF. For the CDR3, the DNA is TGCGCCAGCAGCCAGCCCGGCAGAAGAACGGTTGGCTACACCTTC.

The rearrangement joins TRBV7-9 to TRBJ2-2; D unclear. Germline lookup yields CDR1 SEHNR and CDR2 FQNEAQ (reference sequence). This CDR3 region has 15 residues. Trimming pared 4 bases from V and 4 bases from J, leaving 13 bases between. CDR3 sequence: CASSSPLLSTGELFF. The CDR3 DNA is TGTGCCAGCAGCTCGCCACTATTATCCACCGGGGAGCTGTTTTTT.

This clone was detected only once. The J gene is TRBJ1-1, the V gene TRBV7-9; no reliable D call. The CDR3 is made up of 14 amino acids. The germline CDR1 and CDR2 sequences are SEHNR and FQNEAQ (reference sequence). V gave up 1 base and J gave up 4 bases, with 10 bases separating them. CDR3 nucleotides: TGTGCCAGCAGCTTAGAGGAGGTGAGCACTGAAGCTTTCTTT. Protein product: CASSLEEVSTEAFF.

This clone qualifies as medium-sized. The junction departs from the called germline gene at one end, perhaps through a read error. The chain uses TRBV5-5 and TRBJ2-7, with 8 bases lining up with TRBD1. There are 12 residues in the CDR3. CDR1 is SGHKS, CDR2 YYEKEE, per germline (reference sequence). The chain's CDR3 is CASSYADRAPSF. CDR3 sequence (DNA): TGTGCCAGCAGCTACGCGGACAGGGCCCCGTCCTTC. Full variable domain (missing parts from reference TRBV5-5 and TRBJ2-7): DAGVTQSPTHLIKTRGQQVTLRCSPISGHKSVSWYQQVLGQGPQFIFQYYEKEERGRGNFPDRFSARQFPNYSSELNVNALLLGDSALYLCASSYADRAPSFGPGTRLTVT.

This clone has a handful of counts. This chain's CDR3 is CATRVSGTANSPLHF. Written as DNA, the CDR3 is TGTGCCACCAGAGTTTCCGGGACAGCAAATTCACCCCTCCACTTT. The chain combines TRBV15 with TRBJ1-6; 7 bases map to TRBD1. The CDR3 runs to 15 residues. Germline-derived CDR1 and CDR2 are LNHNV and YYDKDF (reference sequence). V gave up 6 bases and J gave up 7 bases; unmatched junction bases: 9.

The chain couples TRBV5-6 to TRBJ1-2; D not resolved. This CDR3 comprises 15 residues. V lost 1 base, J lost 4 bases, and 14 bases lay in between. The germline V gene encodes CDR1 SGHDT and CDR2 YYEEEE. CDR3 loop: CASSLFPTNSYGYTF. The DNA for the CDR3 is TGTGCCAGCAGCTTGTTCCCTACGAATAGCTATGGCTACACCTTC.

The rearrangement uses TRBV19 and TRBJ1-1; D is undetermined. V was clipped by 1 base and J by 4 bases, with 10 bases between them. The V gene's germline CDR1 is LNHDA and CDR2 SQIVND (reference sequence). The CDR3 spans 14 residues. DNA of the CDR3: TGTGCCAGTAGTATAGCCGCAGGTACCACTGAAGCTTTCTTT. It is translated as CASSIAAGTTEAFF.

This chain uses TRBV7-9 with TRBJ1-1; 10 positions agree with TRBD1. The CDR3 extends over 15 amino acids. Germline CDR1 and CDR2: SEHNR and FQNEAQ (reference sequence). J was trimmed by 5 bases and V by 5 bases; bases with no gene match: 8. CDR3 DNA: TGTGCCAGCAGCGCAGTCGACAGGGGGCGGACTGAAGCTTTCTTT. Translating gives CASSAVDRGRTEAFF.

This chain links TRBV4-2 with TRBJ1-4; 7 nucleotides line up with TRBD1. Germline loops: CDR1 LGHNA, CDR2 YNFKEQ. The CDR3 extends over 15 amino acids. J was trimmed by 4 bases and V by 4 bases; bases with no gene match: 6. The CDR3 coding sequence is TGTGCCAGCAGCCGATCACAGGGGAGTAATGAAAAACTGTTTTTT. It translates to CASSRSQGSNEKLFF.